Listed below are T cell receptor beta chains from one sample, sequenced in a study of CD8+CD57+ T cells in acquired aplastic anemia. TCRdb re-called the reads through MiXCR, storing one row per CDR3 protein. The sample has roughly 150,000 distinct CDR3 sequences; roughly 47% are singletons. Sequenced material: sorted CD4+, CD8+, or CD8+CD57+ T cells (not recorded which) from PBMCs. All receptors come from a human donor in good health. The CDR3 runs from the conserved cysteine through the conserved F or W. Each record gives: J gene, clone size, V gene, D gene, CDR3 DNA, CDR3 protein. D genes are given only for firm matches. Clone sizes are given selectively: once, few, many, or a class where the clone is expanded.

TRBJ1-2 | NA | TRBV2 | TRBD1 | TGTGCCAGCCCAGCAGGGCAGGGGGGCTATGGCTACACCTTC | CASPAGQGGYGYTF
TRBJ2-1 | NA | TRBV11-1 | TRBD2 | TGTGCCAGCAGCTTAAAGGGCACTAGCGGGAGGCTAAATGAGCAGTTCTTC | CASSLKGTSGRLNEQFF
TRBJ1-2 | NA | TRBV24-1 | NA | TGTGCCACCAGTAGGGAAGGTCATGGCTACACCTTC | CATSREGHGYTF
TRBJ2-1 | NA | TRBV29-1 | NA | TGCAGCGCCGAAGATGGGGATTTCGACAATGAGCAGTTCTTC | CSAEDGDFDNEQFF
TRBJ2-3 | once | TRBV10-1 | TRBD2 | TGCGCCAGCAGTGAGGAGGGACTAGCCCCAGATACGCAGTATTTT | CASSEEGLAPDTQYF
TRBJ2-3 | many | TRBV10-3 | TRBD1 | TGTGCCATCAGTGGACAGGGGGGGATAGATACGCAGTATTTT | CAISGQGGIDTQYF
TRBJ2-4 | NA | TRBV9 | NA | TGTGCCAGCAGCGTAGGATGGGGCATTCAGTACTTC | CASSVGWGIQYF
TRBJ2-2 | NA | TRBV25-1 | NA | TGTGCCAGCAGTGAATTAGGGGTGGCCGGGGAGCTGTTTTTT | CASSELGVAGELFF
TRBJ1-3 | NA | TRBV7-9 | NA | TGTGCCAGCAGCTTAGCGAGGCGCGGGGAAAACACCATATATTTT | CASSLARRGENTIYF
TRBJ1-4 | many | TRBV5-1 | NA | TGCGCCAGCAGTCCCGGGACAAGTTATGAAAAACTGTTTTTT | CASSPGTSYEKLFF
TRBJ1-2 | NA | TRBV10-3 | NA | TGTGCCATCAGTGAGGGGGGCGAGTCGAGTGGCTACACCTTC | CAISEGGESSGYTF
TRBJ2-7 | many | TRBV7-8 | TRBD2 | TGTGCCAGCAGCTTAGAAGGCGGGAGAAAGGACGAGCAGTACTTC | CASSLEGGRKDEQYF
TRBJ2-4 | NA | TRBV20-1 | NA | TGCAGTGCTTGCGCGCAGGGGGGCAAAAACATTCAGTACTTC | CSACAQGGKNIQYF
TRBJ2-3 | NA | TRBV25-1 | NA | TGTGCCAGCAGCTTTTCACCAGATACGCAGTATTTT | CASSFSPDTQYF